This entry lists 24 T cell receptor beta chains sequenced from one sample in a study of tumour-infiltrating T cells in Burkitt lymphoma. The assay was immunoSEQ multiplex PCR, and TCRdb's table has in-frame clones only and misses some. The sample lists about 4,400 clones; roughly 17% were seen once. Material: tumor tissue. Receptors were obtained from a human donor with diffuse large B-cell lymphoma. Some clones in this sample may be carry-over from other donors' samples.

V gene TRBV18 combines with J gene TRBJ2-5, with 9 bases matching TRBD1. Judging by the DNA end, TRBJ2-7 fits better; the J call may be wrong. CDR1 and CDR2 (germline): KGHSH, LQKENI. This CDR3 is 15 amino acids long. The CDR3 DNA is TGTGCCAGCTCACCAAGACAGGGGGATGGGTACGAGCAGTACTTC. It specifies CASSPRQGDGYEQYF.

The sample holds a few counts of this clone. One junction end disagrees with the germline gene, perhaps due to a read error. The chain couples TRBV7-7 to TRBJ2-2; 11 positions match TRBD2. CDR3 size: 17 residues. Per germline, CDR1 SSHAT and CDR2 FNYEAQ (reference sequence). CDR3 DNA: TGTGCTAGCAGCCCAATCCTAGCGGGAGGAAACACCGGGGAGCTGTTTTTT. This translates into CASSPILAGGNTGELFF.

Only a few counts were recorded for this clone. DNA for the CDR3: TGTGCCAGCAGCGTAGGACCGATCTACACCTTC. Its translation: CASSVGPIYTF. The chain couples TRBV9 to TRBJ1-2, with no clear D. CDR1 and CDR2 from the germline V gene are SGDLS and YYNGEE. Trimming cost V 0 bases and J 10 bases, with 7 bases left between them. There are 11 residues in the CDR3.

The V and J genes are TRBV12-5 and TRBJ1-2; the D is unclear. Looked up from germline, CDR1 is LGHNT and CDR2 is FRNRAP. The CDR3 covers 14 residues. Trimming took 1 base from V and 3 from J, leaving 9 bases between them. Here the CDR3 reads CASGLAGTDYGYTF. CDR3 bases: TGTGCTAGTGGTTTGGCAGGAACGGACTATGGCTACACCTTC.

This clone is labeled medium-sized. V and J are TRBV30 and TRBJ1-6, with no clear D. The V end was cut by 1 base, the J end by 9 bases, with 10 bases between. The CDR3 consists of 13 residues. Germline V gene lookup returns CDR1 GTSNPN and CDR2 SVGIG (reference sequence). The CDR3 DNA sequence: TGTGCCTGGAGTGCGCTGTCTGGTTCACCCCTCCACTTT. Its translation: CAWSALSGSPLHF.

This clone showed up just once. The CDR3 sequence: CASSPRIRAGSEQPQHF. The DNA of the CDR3 is TGTGCCAGTAGTCCCCGAATCCGGGCCGGTTCAGAACAGCCCCAGCATTTT. V gene TRBV19 combines with J gene TRBJ1-5; D gene uncertain. Germline CDR1 is LNHDA and CDR2 is SQIVND (reference sequence). The V end was cut by 5 bases, the J end by 7 bases, with 24 bases between. The CDR3 runs 17 residues.

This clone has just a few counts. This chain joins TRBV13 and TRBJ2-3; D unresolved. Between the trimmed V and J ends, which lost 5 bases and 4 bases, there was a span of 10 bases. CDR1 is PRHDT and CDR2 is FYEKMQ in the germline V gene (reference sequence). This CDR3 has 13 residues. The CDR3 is CASSQVGADTQYF. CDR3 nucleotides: TGTGCCAGCAGCCAAGTGGGCGCAGATACGCAGTATTTT.

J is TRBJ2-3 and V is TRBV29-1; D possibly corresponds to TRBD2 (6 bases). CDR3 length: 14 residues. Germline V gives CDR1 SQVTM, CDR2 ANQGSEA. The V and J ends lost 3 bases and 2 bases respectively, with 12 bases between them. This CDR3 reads CSVEEGGHTDTQYF. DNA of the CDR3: TGCAGCGTTGAGGAGGGAGGACACACAGATACGCAGTATTTT.

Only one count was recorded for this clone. The CDR3 protein is CASSPWGGGGTEAFF. The CDR3 region has the DNA TGTGCCAGCAGCCCCTGGGGGGGAGGAGGCACTGAAGCTTTCTTT. This rearrangement joins TRBV5-8 to TRBJ1-1, with TRBD1 as a possible D gene (5 bases). V shed 4 bases and J shed 4 bases, with 17 bases lying between them. Germline values: CDR1 SGHTS, CDR2 YDEGEE. CDR3 length: 15 amino acids.

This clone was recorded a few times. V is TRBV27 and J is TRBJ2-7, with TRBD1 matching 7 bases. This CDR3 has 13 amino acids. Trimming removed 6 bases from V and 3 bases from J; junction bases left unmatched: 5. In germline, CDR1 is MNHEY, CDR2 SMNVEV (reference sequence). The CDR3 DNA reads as TGTGCCAGCAGCCGGGACAGCCTCTACGAGCAGTACTTC. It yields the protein CASSRDSLYEQYF.

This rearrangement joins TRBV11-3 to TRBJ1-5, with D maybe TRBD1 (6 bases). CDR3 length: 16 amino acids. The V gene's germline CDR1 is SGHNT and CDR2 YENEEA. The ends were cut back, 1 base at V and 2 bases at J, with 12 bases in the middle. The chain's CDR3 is CASSLGGRGGNQPQHF. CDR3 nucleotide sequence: TGTGCCAGCAGCTTAGGCGGCAGGGGTGGCAATCAGCCCCAGCATTTT.

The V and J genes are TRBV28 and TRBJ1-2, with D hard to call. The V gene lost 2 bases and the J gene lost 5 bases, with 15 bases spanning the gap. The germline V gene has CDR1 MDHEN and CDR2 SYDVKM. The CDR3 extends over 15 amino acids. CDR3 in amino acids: CASSLGQEIHYGYTF. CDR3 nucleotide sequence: TGTGCCAGCAGTTTAGGTCAGGAGATCCATTATGGCTACACCTTC.

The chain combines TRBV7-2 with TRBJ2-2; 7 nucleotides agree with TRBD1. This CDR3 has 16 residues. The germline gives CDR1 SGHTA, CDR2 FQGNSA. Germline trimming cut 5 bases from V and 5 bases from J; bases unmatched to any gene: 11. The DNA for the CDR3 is TGTGCCAGCAGCACACACAGGGGAATCGAGACCGGGGAGCTGTTTTTT. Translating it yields CASSTHRGIETGELFF.

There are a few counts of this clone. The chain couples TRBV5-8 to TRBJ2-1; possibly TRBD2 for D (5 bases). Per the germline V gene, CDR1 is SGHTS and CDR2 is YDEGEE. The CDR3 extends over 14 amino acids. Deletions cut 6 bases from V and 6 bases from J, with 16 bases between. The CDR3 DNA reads TGTGCCAGCACCTGGTTAGTGGGGAGCAATGAGCAGTTCTTC. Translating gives CASTWLVGSNEQFF.

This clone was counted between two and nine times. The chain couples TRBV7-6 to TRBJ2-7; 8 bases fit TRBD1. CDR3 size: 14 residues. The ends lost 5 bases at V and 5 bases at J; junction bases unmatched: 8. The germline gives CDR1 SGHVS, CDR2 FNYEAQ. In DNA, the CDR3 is TGTGCCAGCAGCCCCGGACAGGGCGGGGACGAGCAGTACTTC. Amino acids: CASSPGQGGDEQYF. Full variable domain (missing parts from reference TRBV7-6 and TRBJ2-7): GAGVSQSPRYKVTKRGQDVALRCDPISGHVSLYWYRQALGQGPEFLTYFNYEAQQDKSGLPNDRFSAERPEGSISTLTIQRTEQRDSAMYRCASSPGQGGDEQYFGPGTRLTVT.

CDR3 loop: CASSLTTGSTEAFF. As DNA, the CDR3 is TGTGCCAGTAGTCTGACGACAGGTTCCACTGAAGCTTTCTTT. The chain is built from TRBV19 and TRBJ1-1; TRBD1 might be the D (6 bases). The germline V gene has CDR1 LNHDA and CDR2 SQIVND (reference sequence). The CDR3 runs to 14 residues. The V end was cut by 5 bases, the J end by 4 bases, with 14 bases between.

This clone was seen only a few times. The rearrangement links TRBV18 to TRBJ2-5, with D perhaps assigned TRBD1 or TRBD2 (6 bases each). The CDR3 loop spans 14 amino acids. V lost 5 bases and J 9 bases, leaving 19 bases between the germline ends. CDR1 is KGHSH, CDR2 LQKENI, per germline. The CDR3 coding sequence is TGTGCCAGCTCAGAACCGGGGGCCTGGATGTCCCAGTACTTC. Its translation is CASSEPGAWMSQYF. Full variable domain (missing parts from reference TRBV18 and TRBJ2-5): NAGVMQNPRHLVRRRGQEARLRCSPMKGHSHVYWYRQLPEEGLKFMVYLQKENIIDESGMPKERFSAEFPKEGPSILRIQQVVRGDSAAYFCASSEPGAWMSQYFGPGTRLLVL.

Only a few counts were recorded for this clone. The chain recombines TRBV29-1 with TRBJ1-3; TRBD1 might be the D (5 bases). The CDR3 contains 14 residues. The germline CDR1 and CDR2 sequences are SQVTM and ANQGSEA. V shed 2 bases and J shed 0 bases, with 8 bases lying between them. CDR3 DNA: TGCAGCGTTGAAAGGGGTCACTCTGGAAACACCATATATTTT. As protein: CSVERGHSGNTIYF.

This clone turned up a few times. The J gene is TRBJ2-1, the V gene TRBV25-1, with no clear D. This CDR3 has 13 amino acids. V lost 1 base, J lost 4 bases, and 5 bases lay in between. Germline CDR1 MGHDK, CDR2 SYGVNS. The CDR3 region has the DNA TGTGCCAGCAGTGAATTAACTTACAATGAGCAGTTCTTC. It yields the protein CASSELTYNEQFF. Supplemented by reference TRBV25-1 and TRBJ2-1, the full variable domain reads EADIYQTPRYLVIGTGKKITLECSQTMGHDKMYWYQQDPGMELHLIHYSYGVNSTEKGDLSSESTVSRIRTEHFPLTLESARPSHTSQYLCASSELTYNEQFFGPGTRLTVL.

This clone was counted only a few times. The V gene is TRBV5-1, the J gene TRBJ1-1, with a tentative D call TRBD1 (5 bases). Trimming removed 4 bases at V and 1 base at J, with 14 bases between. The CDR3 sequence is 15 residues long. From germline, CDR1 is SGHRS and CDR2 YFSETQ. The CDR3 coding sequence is TGCGCCAGCAGCCTTGCTGGGACCCGGAACACTGAAGCTTTCTTT. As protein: CASSLAGTRNTEAFF. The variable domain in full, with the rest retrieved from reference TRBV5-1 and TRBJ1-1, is KAGVTQTPRYLIKTRGQQVTLSCSPISGHRSVSWYQQTPGQGLQFLFEYFSETQRNKGNFPGRFSGRQFSNSRSEMNVSTLELGDSALYLCASSLAGTRNTEAFFGQGTRLTVV.

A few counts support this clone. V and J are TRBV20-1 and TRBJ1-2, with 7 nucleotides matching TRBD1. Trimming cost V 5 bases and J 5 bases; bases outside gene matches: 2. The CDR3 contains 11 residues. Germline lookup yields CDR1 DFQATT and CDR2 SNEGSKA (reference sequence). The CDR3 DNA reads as TGCAGTGCTCAGACAGGGTATGGCTACACCTTC. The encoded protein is CSAQTGYGYTF.

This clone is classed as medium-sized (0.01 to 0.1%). The chain's CDR3 is CATDDGLNSYEQYF. The CDR3 nucleotides read TGCGCCACGGACGATGGATTAAACTCCTACGAGCAGTACTTC. The chain employs TRBV10-2 and TRBJ2-7, with D unresolved. With 10 bases removed from V and 0 bases from J, the gap between germline ends came to 16 bases. Germline CDR1 is WSHSY and CDR2 is SAAADI. This CDR3 is built from 14 residues.

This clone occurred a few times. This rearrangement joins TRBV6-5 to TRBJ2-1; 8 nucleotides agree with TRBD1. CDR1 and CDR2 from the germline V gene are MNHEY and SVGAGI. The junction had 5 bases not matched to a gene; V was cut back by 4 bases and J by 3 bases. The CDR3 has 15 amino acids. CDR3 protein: CASSFTGGGYNEQFF. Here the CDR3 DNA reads TGTGCCAGCAGTTTTACAGGGGGAGGCTACAATGAGCAGTTCTTC.

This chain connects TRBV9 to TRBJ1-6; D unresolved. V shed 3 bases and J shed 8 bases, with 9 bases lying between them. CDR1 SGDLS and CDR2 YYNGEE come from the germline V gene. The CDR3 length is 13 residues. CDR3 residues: CASSGTGDSPLHF. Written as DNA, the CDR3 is TGTGCCAGCAGCGGGACTGGGGATTCACCCCTCCACTTT. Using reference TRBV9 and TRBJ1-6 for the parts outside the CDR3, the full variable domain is DSGVTQTPKHLITATGQRVTLRCSPRSGDLSVYWYQQSLDQGLQFLIQYYNGEERAKGNILERFSAQQFPDLHSELNLSSLELGDSALYFCASSGTGDSPLHFGNGTRLTVT.